This T cell receptor beta chain came from a study of cytomegalovirus exposure and HLA in healthy donors. The study, taken as a whole, reports: Specificity of three CMV-associated chains for CMV antigens was verified in vitro. One later analysis, an examination of the approximately 130 validation repertoires, found that first-cohort TCR clusters tended to co-occur in them.

The CDR3 is 14 residues long. CDR1 and CDR2 from the germline V gene are LNHDA and SQIVND (reference sequence). V was pared by 5 bases and J by 7 bases, with 8 bases of the junction left unmatched. TCRdb's table, derived via immunoSEQ multiplex PCR, lists solely in-frame clones and lacks some. The table records more than 50,000 clones, roughly 94% of them present only once. With respect to this clone: Antigen specificity is unknown.

The V gene is TRBV19, the J gene TRBJ2-3; 8 bases are shared with TRBD2. This receptor was obtained from a young man in good health and CMV-seronegative. Sequencing was done on a sample of PBMCs. CDR3 DNA sequence: TGTGCCAGTAGTGCCGCCGGGACTAGTTATACGCAGTATTTT. It specifies CASSAAGTSYTQYF.